Here is one T cell receptor beta chain with its context. Germline assignment: CDR1 LGHNA and CDR2 YSLEER. The CDR3 length is 13 residues. Trimming removed 5 bases at V and 4 bases at J, with 11 bases between. This sample is part of a study of blood T cell repertoires in COVID-19. In the study overall: T cells, B-cell-depleted T cells, or PBMCs supplied cDNA or gDNA.

Assay: immunoSEQ multiplex PCR; the TCRdb copy retains only in-frame clones and omits some. This repertoire shows a few hundred thousand clones, around 90% found once; its top ten account for 1%. The TCR was taken from a man aged 45 to 65 with active or convalescent COVID-19. Material: peripheral blood. The gene calls are TRBV4-3 and TRBJ1-1, with a tentative D call TRBD1 (5 bases). CDR3 bases: TGCGCCAGCAGCTTATGGGGGGGCACTGAAGCTTTCTTT. This sequence encodes CASSLWGGTEAFF.